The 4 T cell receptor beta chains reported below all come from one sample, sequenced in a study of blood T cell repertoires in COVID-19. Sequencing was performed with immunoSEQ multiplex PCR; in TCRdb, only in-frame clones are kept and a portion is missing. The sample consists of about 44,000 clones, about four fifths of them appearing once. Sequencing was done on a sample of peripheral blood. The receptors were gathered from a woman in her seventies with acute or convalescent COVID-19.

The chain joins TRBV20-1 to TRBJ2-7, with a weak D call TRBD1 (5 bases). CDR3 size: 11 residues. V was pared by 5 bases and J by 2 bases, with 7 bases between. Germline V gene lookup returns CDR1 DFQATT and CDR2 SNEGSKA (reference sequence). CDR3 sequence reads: CSASTAYEQYF. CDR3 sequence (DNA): TGCAGTGCTTCGACAGCCTACGAGCAGTACTTC.

The DNA for the CDR3 is TGTGCCAGCAGCTTAATATATGAGCAGTTCTTC. Translation gives CASSLIYEQFF. This chain joins TRBV7-9 and TRBJ2-1; D is ambiguous. The V gene's germline CDR1 is SEHNR and CDR2 FQNEAQ (reference sequence). This CDR3 is built from 11 residues. The V gene lost 2 bases and the J gene lost 8 bases, with 4 bases spanning the gap.

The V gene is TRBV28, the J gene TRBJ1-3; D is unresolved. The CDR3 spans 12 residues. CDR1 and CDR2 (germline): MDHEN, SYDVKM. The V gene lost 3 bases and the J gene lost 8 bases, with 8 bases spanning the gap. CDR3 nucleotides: TGTGCCAGCAGTTTTAAGCTAGACACCATATATTTT. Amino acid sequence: CASSFKLDTIYF.

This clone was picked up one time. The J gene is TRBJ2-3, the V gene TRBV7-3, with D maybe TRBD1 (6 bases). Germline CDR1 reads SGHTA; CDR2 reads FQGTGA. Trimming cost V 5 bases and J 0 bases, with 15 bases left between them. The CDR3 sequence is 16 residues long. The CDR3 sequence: CASSTGPDISTDTQYF. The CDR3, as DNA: TGTGCCAGCAGCACAGGGCCGGATATTAGCACAGATACGCAGTATTTT.